One sample yielded the 26 T cell receptor beta chains listed below, sequenced in a study of CXCR3-negative and CXCR3-positive naive CD8 T cells. Notes on the study in general: Naive CXCR3-positive cells had TRB CDR3s more hydrophobic than those of CXCR3-negative naive cells.

Which antigens these TCRs recognize remains unknown. It was by 5' RACE with UMI labels that the TRB cDNA libraries were prepared. Using the 5' RACE reads, TCRdb records one entry per CDR3 protein without DNA. The table counts around 50,000 distinct CDR3 sequences; 0.56% lies in the top ten. Material: naive CXCR3+ CD8+ T cells from blood. Indicated subset: CD45RO-CCR7+CD27+CD95- naive CD8+ T cells expressing CXCR3 (TNR3+). Source of these receptors: a human donor in good health. Some clones in this sample may be carry-over from other donors' samples.

The chain joins TRBV7-9 to TRBJ2-7; TCRdb indicates TRBD1, and absent DNA this call remains unverified. The germline V gene has CDR1 SEHNR and CDR2 FQNEAQ (reference sequence). The CDR3 has 14 amino acids. CDR3 sequence reads: CASSSWTPTYEQYF. Filled out from reference TRBV7-9 and TRBJ2-7, the complete variable domain reads DTGVSQNPRHKITKRGQNVTFRCDPISEHNRLYWYRQTLGQGPEFLTYFQNEAQLEKSRLLSDRFSAERPKGSFSTLEIQRTEQGDSAMYLCASSSWTPTYEQYFGPGTRLTVT.

The chain employs TRBV11-1 and TRBJ2-3; absent DNA, TCRdb's TRBD2 call cannot be checked. The length of the CDR3 is 14 residues. CDR1 SGHAT and CDR2 FQDESV come from the germline V gene (reference sequence). The CDR3: CASSSGLITDTQYF. The full variable domain, in which reference TRBV11-1 and TRBJ2-3 provide the parts outside the CDR3, is EAEVAQSPRYKITEKSQAVAFWCDPISGHATLYWYRQILGQGPELLVQFQDESVVDDSQLPKDRFSAERLKGVDSTLKIQPAELGDSAMYLCASSSGLITDTQYFGPGTRLTVL.

CDR3 amino acids: CASSGLAAQYF. The chain links TRBV7-9 to TRBJ2-3. The germline CDR1 and CDR2 sequences are SEHNR and FQNEAQ (reference sequence). The CDR3 has 11 amino acids.

This CDR3 reads CSAENGRTNTEAFF. The chain has TRBV20-1 and TRBJ1-1. The CDR3 contains 14 residues. CDR1 DFQATT and CDR2 SNEGSKA come from the germline V gene (reference sequence).

This chain uses TRBV12-3 or TRBV12-4 with TRBJ2-7. The CDR3 covers 14 residues. CDR3 amino acids: CASSLWVSTYEQYF.

The genes are TRBV21-1 and TRBJ1-1. TRBV21-1 is a pseudogene locus. The CDR3 is made up of 14 amino acids. The CDR3 reads CASSKVAGRTEAFF.

J is TRBJ2-1 and V is TRBV5-4. Germline V CDR1 and CDR2: SGHNT, YYREEE (reference sequence). The CDR3 loop spans 15 amino acids. The CDR3: CASSSQRGPSNEQFF.

This chain joins TRBV25-1 and TRBJ1-1. The CDR3 covers 12 residues. Germline lookup yields CDR1 MGHDK and CDR2 SYGVNS. The CDR3 spells CASSEGPREALF.

The chain combines TRBV7-9 with TRBJ2-7; lacking DNA, the TRBD1 call made by TCRdb goes unchecked. The CDR3 length is 14 residues. From germline, CDR1 is SEHNR and CDR2 FQNEAQ (reference sequence). The CDR3 protein is CASSARDKIYEQYF.

The chain recombines TRBV29-1 with TRBJ1-2. Per germline, CDR1 SQVTM and CDR2 ANQGSEA. The CDR3 covers 11 residues. The CDR3 spells CSVTVVEGYTF.

V usage is TRBV12-3 or TRBV12-4 and J usage is TRBJ1-1; TCRdb's assignment of TRBD1 cannot be checked, as there is no DNA. CDR3 length: 14 residues. The CDR3 loop is CASRPPGTNTEAFF.

The V gene is TRBV4-3, the J gene TRBJ2-3. Germline lookup yields CDR1 LGHNA and CDR2 YSLEER. This CDR3 is built from 15 residues. This chain's CDR3 is CASSQDRGDADTQYF.

The gene calls are TRBV7-9 and TRBJ2-7; TCRdb picks TRBD1, but there is no DNA to check that call. CDR1 and CDR2 from the germline V gene are SEHNR and FQNEAQ (reference sequence). The CDR3 has 15 residues. This CDR3 is CASSFTTDRSYEQYF.

The chain is built from TRBV19 and TRBJ2-1; TCRdb indicates TRBD2, and absent DNA this call remains unverified. Germline CDR1 LNHDA, CDR2 SQIVND (reference sequence). This CDR3 is built from 15 residues. The CDR3 region is CASDPSGVPYNEQFF. Full variable domain (missing parts from reference TRBV19 and TRBJ2-1): DGGITQSPKYLFRKEGQNVTLSCEQNLNHDAMYWYRQDPGQGLRLIYYSQIVNDFQKGDIAEGYSVSREKKESFPLTVTSAQKNPTAFYLCASDPSGVPYNEQFFGPGTRLTVL.

The V and J genes are TRBV29-1 and TRBJ2-7; TCRdb calls TRBD1, which cannot be checked without DNA. This CDR3 is built from 13 residues. The germline V gene encodes CDR1 SQVTM and CDR2 ANQGSEA. The CDR3 is CSALTTGPYEQYF.

The chain joins TRBV29-1 to TRBJ1-2. This CDR3 region has 13 residues. The V gene's germline CDR1 is SQVTM and CDR2 ANQGSEA. The CDR3 loop is CSVEDTYSDGYTF.

The chain carries TRBV7-2 and TRBJ2-3; TCRdb designates TRBD1, a call that cannot be tested without DNA. This CDR3 contains 22 residues. Germline-derived CDR1 and CDR2 are SGHTA and FQGNSA. The chain's CDR3 is CASSLGPYHRDSELFPLGTQYF.

The CDR3 is CASSPPAGPQETQYF. This chain joins TRBV6-5 and TRBJ2-5; the TCRdb D gene call, TRBD2, has no DNA to confirm it. The CDR3 sequence is 15 residues long. CDR1 and CDR2 from the germline V gene are MNHEY and SVGAGI.

V and J are TRBV3-1 and TRBJ2-2; absent DNA, TCRdb's TRBD1 call cannot be checked. Germline CDR1 is LGHDT and CDR2 is YNNKEL (reference sequence). The CDR3 spans 17 residues. The chain's CDR3 is CASSQEVGLTNTGELFF.

The V gene is TRBV2, the J gene TRBJ1-5. The CDR3 totals 14 residues. The germline V gene encodes CDR1 SNHLY and CDR2 FYNNEI. CDR3 loop: CASSSPRGNQPQHF.

The chain is built from TRBV29-1 and TRBJ2-7; TCRdb selects TRBD1, and the lack of DNA leaves this call unchecked. The CDR3 is made up of 12 amino acids. CDR1 and CDR2 from the germline V gene are SQVTM and ANQGSEA. Here the CDR3 reads CSVETGSPEQYF.

The V gene is TRBV4-1, the J gene TRBJ2-7. CDR3 length equals 13 residues. Germline values: CDR1 MGHRA, CDR2 YSYEKL. The CDR3 loop is CASSQEHPSDLYF.

This sequence joins TRBV10-3 and TRBJ1-4; TCRdb calls TRBD1, which cannot be checked without DNA. Looked up from germline, CDR1 is ENHRY and CDR2 is SYGVKD. The CDR3 covers 15 residues. CDR3 loop: CAISTTGGTNEKLFF.

V and J are TRBV2 and TRBJ2-7; the D call of TRBD1 rests on TCRdb alone, since no DNA is present to check it. Germline CDR1 reads SNHLY; CDR2 reads FYNNEI. The CDR3 is 16 amino acids. The CDR3: CASSGVEQGSPYEQYF. The variable domain in full, completed from reference TRBV2 and TRBJ2-7, reads EPEVTQTPSHQVTQMGQEVILRCVPISNHLYFYWYRQILGQKVEFLVSFYNNEISEKSEIFDDQFSVERPDGSNFTLKIRSTKLEDSAMYFCASSGVEQGSPYEQYFGPGTRLTVT.

The V gene is TRBV7-9, the J gene TRBJ2-2. Germline V lookup: CDR1 SEHNR, CDR2 FQNEAQ (reference sequence). The length of the CDR3 is 12 residues. The CDR3: CASSLTHGELFF.

The chain carries TRBV4-1 and TRBJ2-7; there is no DNA to check the TCRdb D call of TRBD2. This CDR3 spans 15 amino acids. In germline, CDR1 is MGHRA, CDR2 YSYEKL. CDR3 sequence reads: CASSPERDWTYEQYF.